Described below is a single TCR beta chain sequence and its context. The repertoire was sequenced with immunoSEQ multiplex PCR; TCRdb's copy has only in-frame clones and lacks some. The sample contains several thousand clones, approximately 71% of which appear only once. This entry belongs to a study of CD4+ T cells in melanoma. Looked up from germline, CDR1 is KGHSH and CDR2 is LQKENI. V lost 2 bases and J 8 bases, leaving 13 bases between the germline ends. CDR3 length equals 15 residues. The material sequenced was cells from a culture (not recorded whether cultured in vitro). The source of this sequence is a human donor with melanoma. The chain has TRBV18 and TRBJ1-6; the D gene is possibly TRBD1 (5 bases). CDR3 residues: CASSPVGGIDSPLHF. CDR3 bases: TGTGCCAGCTCACCAGTCGGGGGGATAGATTCACCCCTCCACTTT.